This passage covers 19 T cell receptor beta chains from one sample sequenced in a study of blood T cells in healthy people across ages. With a J-beta primer mix and a sample-barcoded 5' primer, a second PCR ran roughly 6 to 11 cycles. TCRdb ran MiXCR on the 5' RACE reads and lists one entry per CDR3 protein. The table records over 1,500,000 distinct CDR3 sequences, about 39% of them present only once. Sequencing was carried out using blood. The receptor set was obtained from a human donor in good health.

This clonotype was seen a few times. The chain recombines TRBV20-1 with TRBJ1-5; a weak D match, TRBD1 (6 bases). This CDR3 is 17 amino acids long. V lost 1 base, J lost 2 bases, and 18 bases lay in between. Per germline, CDR1 DFQATT and CDR2 SNEGSKA (reference sequence). The CDR3 DNA reads TGCAGTGCTAGAGCCGGATCCTACAGGGACGGCAATCAGCCCCAGCATTTT. Translation gives CSARAGSYRDGNQPQHF.

The chain combines TRBV5-1 with TRBJ2-5; 14 bases map to TRBD2. Trimming removed 4 bases from V and 7 bases from J; junction bases left unmatched: 12. CDR1 and CDR2 from the germline V gene are SGHRS and YFSETQ. The CDR3 length is 17 residues. DNA of the CDR3: TGCGCCAGCAGCCCCCTGACTAGCGGGGGGGCTGATGGGACCCAGTACTTC. Protein sequence: CASSPLTSGGADGTQYF.

The chain recombines TRBV7-8 with TRBJ1-1; maybe TRBD1 (6 bases). The CDR3 length is 15 residues. Germline V gene data show CDR1 as SGHVS and CDR2 as FQNEAQ. The V end lost 2 bases, the J end lost 5 bases, and 15 bases lay between the germline ends. This chain's CDR3 is CASSLSGTMRTEAFF. CDR3 sequence (DNA): TGTGCCAGCAGCTTAAGTGGGACAATGAGGACTGAAGCTTTCTTT.

This clonotype showed up many times. V gene TRBV20-1 combines with J gene TRBJ1-2; D uncertain. Looked up from germline, CDR1 is DFQATT and CDR2 is SNEGSKA (reference sequence). Trimming removed 4 bases from V and 7 bases from J, with 10 bases in between. CDR3 length: 11 amino acids. Here the CDR3 reads CSAIVVSGYTF. The DNA of the CDR3 is TGCAGTGCTATCGTTGTCAGTGGCTACACCTTC.

The rearrangement uses TRBV7-9 and TRBJ2-7, with 8 bases that match TRBD1. Trimming at V came to 5 bases and at J to 5 bases, leaving 11 bases not matched to a gene. The CDR3 has 15 amino acids. CDR1 is SEHNR, CDR2 FQNEAQ, per germline (reference sequence). CDR3 sequence reads: CASSRATGEENEQYF. The CDR3 DNA reads TGTGCCAGCAGCCGCGCGACAGGGGAGGAGAACGAGCAGTACTTC.

This chain joins TRBV9 and TRBJ2-1; TRBD2 matches at 13 bases. This CDR3 is built from 17 residues. Unmatched junction bases numbered 8, after V lost 4 bases and J lost 4 bases. Germline V gene sequence: CDR1 SGDLS, CDR2 YYNGEE. CDR3 coding DNA: TGTGCCAGCAGCCTTCGGACTAGCGGGGGCTTATACAATGAGCAGTTCTTC. Amino acids: CASSLRTSGGLYNEQFF.

The chain links TRBV5-7 to TRBJ2-1; D ambiguous. TRBV5-7 is sorted into the ORF group, with uncertain function. The CDR3 length is 13 residues. V was clipped by 2 bases and J by 8 bases, with 11 bases between them. The CDR3 DNA reads as TGTGCCAGCAGCTTAGTATCCCGATATGAGCAGTTCTTC. This translates into CASSLVSRYEQFF.

The chain uses TRBV6-2 or TRBV6-3 and TRBJ2-1; D might be TRBD1 or TRBD2, each matching 5 bases. Germline assignment: CDR1 MNHEY and CDR2 SVGEGT. With 6 bases removed from V and 7 bases from J, the gap between germline ends came to 10 bases. This CDR3 region has 12 residues. CDR3 region: CASSHGANEQFF. The CDR3 DNA is TGTGCCAGCAGCCACGGGGCAAATGAGCAGTTCTTC.

For this clonotype: A read error is possible here, since a much larger clone lies one base away. The CDR3 bases are TGTGCCAGCAGCTTAGGCGGTAGCCCCTACAGTGAGCAGTTCTTC. As protein: CASSLGGSPYSEQFF. The J gene is TRBJ2-1, the V gene TRBV7-3; D is ambiguous. CDR1 is SGHTA, CDR2 FQGTGA, per germline. CDR3 length: 15 amino acids.

J is TRBJ1-1 and V is TRBV4-2; D remains ambiguous. The CDR3 has 16 residues. Between the trimmed V and J ends, which lost 4 bases and 0 bases, there was a span of 15 bases. Germline loops: CDR1 LGHNA, CDR2 YNFKEQ. CDR3 in DNA: TGTGCCAGCAGCCCAAACGTCGTGAGCGTGAACACTGAAGCTTTCTTT. Residues: CASSPNVVSVNTEAFF.

The V call is TRBV5-5, the J call TRBJ1-2; tentative D call: TRBD1 (5 bases). Germline V gives CDR1 SGHKS, CDR2 YYEKEE (reference sequence). The CDR3 extends over 14 amino acids. The V end was cut by 2 bases, the J end by 4 bases, with 12 bases between. CDR3 DNA sequence: TGTGCCAGCAGCTTAGGAATGGGGGTCTATGGCTACACCTTC. The encoded protein is CASSLGMGVYGYTF.

This chain joins TRBV4-3 and TRBJ2-3; D may be TRBD1 or TRBD2 (5 bases each). This CDR3 is built from 17 residues. V lost 0 bases, J lost 2 bases, and 15 bases lay in between. Germline CDR1 reads LGHNA; CDR2 reads YSLEER. In DNA, the CDR3 is TGCGCCAGCAGCCAAGATATGAGGGGAACCGTCACAGATACGCAGTATTTT. It is translated as CASSQDMRGTVTDTQYF.

There are a few counts of this clonotype. The V and J genes are TRBV15 and TRBJ2-7; no firm D call. The germline V gene encodes CDR1 LNHNV and CDR2 YYDKDF (reference sequence). The V and J ends lost 0 bases and 7 bases respectively, with 19 bases between them. This CDR3 contains 16 residues. The CDR3 nucleotides are TGTGCCACCAGCAGAGATTTAGGACGGACGAACGGGGAGCAGTACTTC. It is translated as CATSRDLGRTNGEQYF.

This clonotype was observed a handful of times. The CDR3 coding sequence is TGTGCCAGCAGAACTAGGGGGGCTATAGATACGCAGTATTTT. Residues: CASRTRGAIDTQYF. The chain recombines TRBV7-2 with TRBJ2-3, with D possibly being TRBD1 or TRBD2 (6 bases each). Trimming took off 6 bases at V and 5 bases at J, with 15 bases between the two ends. CDR1 is SGHTA and CDR2 is FQGNSA in the germline V gene. The CDR3 loop spans 14 amino acids.

This clonotype came up a few times. V is TRBV5-1 and J is TRBJ2-5; 7 bases agree with TRBD1. The CDR3 covers 14 residues. Trimming cost V 4 bases and J 3 bases; bases outside gene matches: 6. Germline-derived CDR1 and CDR2 are SGHRS and YFSETQ. The CDR3: CASSASGTEETQYF. The DNA of the CDR3 is TGCGCCAGCAGCGCATCCGGGACAGAAGAGACCCAGTACTTC.

This clonotype appeared a few times. This chain uses TRBV27 with TRBJ2-3, with TRBD2 as a possible D gene (6 bases). Germline-derived CDR1 and CDR2 are MNHEY and SMNVEV (reference sequence). This CDR3 is 16 amino acids long. V was trimmed by 6 bases and J by 0 bases, leaving 16 bases between them. The CDR3 region is CASSPWRGPSTDTQYF. Written as DNA, the CDR3 is TGTGCCAGCAGCCCCTGGCGGGGTCCTAGCACAGATACGCAGTATTTT.

V gene TRBV3-1 combines with J gene TRBJ2-3; no reliable D call. This CDR3 has 14 amino acids. Per germline, CDR1 LGHDT and CDR2 YNNKEL (reference sequence). The V end lost 3 bases, the J end lost 4 bases, and 11 bases lay between the germline ends. Here the CDR3 reads CASSHHPGSDTQYF. The DNA for the CDR3 is TGTGCCAGCAGCCACCACCCCGGGTCAGATACGCAGTATTTT.

The chain uses TRBV7-3 and TRBJ2-3; 7 bases are shared with TRBD2. CDR3 length: 16 residues. Germline V lookup: CDR1 SGHTA, CDR2 FQGTGA. V was pared by 1 base and J by 5 bases, with 9 bases of the junction left unmatched. CDR3 DNA: TGTGCCAGCAGCTTAATGGCTCGCGGGGGAGGAGATACGCAGTATTTT. This gives the protein CASSLMARGGGDTQYF.

J is TRBJ2-1 and V is TRBV12-5, with D perhaps TRBD2 (6 bases). The CDR3 totals 16 residues. Germline loops: CDR1 LGHNT, CDR2 FRNRAP. V lost 0 bases and J 3 bases, leaving 12 bases between the germline ends. CDR3: CASGLVLGGGYNEQFF. Written as DNA, the CDR3 is TGTGCTAGTGGTTTGGTACTCGGGGGAGGCTACAATGAGCAGTTCTTC.